One T cell receptor beta chain is described in this entry. In the authors' workflow: The authors estimated nucleated cell counts from reference gene primer amplification. Generated by immunoSEQ multiplex PCR, the TCRdb table keeps only in-frame clones and is missing some. V and J calls and clone size are copied from that table; D and trimming were computed from the DNA. The sample has about 35,000 clones, roughly 80% seen once; the top ten hold roughly 14%. This entry belongs to a study of blood T cell repertoires in COVID-19. Whole-study context: Acute and convalescent COVID-19 samples came from the United States, Italy and Spain. PBMCs, B-cell-depleted T cells, or T cells provided the cDNA or gDNA that made up the material.

V shed 3 bases and J 4 bases; nucleotides not matched to a gene: 6. The CDR3 covers 16 residues. Germline lookup yields CDR1 SGHNT and CDR2 YYREEE (reference sequence). The source of this sequence is a man at least 80 years old with active or convalescent COVID-19. The chain carries TRBV5-4 and TRBJ2-1; 11 nucleotides align to TRBD2. Input material: peripheral blood. The DNA for the CDR3 is TGTGCCAGCAGCTCCAGACTAGCGGGAATATACAATGAGCAGTTCTTC. Its translation: CASSSRLAGIYNEQFF.